This T cell receptor beta chain was sequenced in a study of shared clonotypes between healthy human individuals. Regarding the study as a whole: Researchers found naive subsets generally carried larger estimated richness than memory subsets.

Terminally differentiated effector memory CD45RA+ cells were excluded from the naive CD8 cells, which were CD45RO-negative and positively selected for CCR7. Trimming removed 2 bases at V and 4 bases at J, with 9 bases between. CDR1 and CDR2 (germline): MNHNS, SASEGT. The CDR3 has 13 amino acids. Sequencing was performed with immunoSEQ multiplex PCR; in TCRdb, only in-frame clones are kept and a portion is missing. The sample consists of 800,000 or so clones, approximately 97% of them appearing once. For this clone: Its specificity is not known.

The sequenced material came from naive CD8+ T cells sorted from blood. J is TRBJ2-7 and V is TRBV6-1; D is unresolved. This TCR came from a man aged 25 to 40 in good health. The CDR3 DNA reads TGTGCCAGCAGTGAATATAGTGGGTACGAGCAGTACTTC. Its protein is CASSEYSGYEQYF.